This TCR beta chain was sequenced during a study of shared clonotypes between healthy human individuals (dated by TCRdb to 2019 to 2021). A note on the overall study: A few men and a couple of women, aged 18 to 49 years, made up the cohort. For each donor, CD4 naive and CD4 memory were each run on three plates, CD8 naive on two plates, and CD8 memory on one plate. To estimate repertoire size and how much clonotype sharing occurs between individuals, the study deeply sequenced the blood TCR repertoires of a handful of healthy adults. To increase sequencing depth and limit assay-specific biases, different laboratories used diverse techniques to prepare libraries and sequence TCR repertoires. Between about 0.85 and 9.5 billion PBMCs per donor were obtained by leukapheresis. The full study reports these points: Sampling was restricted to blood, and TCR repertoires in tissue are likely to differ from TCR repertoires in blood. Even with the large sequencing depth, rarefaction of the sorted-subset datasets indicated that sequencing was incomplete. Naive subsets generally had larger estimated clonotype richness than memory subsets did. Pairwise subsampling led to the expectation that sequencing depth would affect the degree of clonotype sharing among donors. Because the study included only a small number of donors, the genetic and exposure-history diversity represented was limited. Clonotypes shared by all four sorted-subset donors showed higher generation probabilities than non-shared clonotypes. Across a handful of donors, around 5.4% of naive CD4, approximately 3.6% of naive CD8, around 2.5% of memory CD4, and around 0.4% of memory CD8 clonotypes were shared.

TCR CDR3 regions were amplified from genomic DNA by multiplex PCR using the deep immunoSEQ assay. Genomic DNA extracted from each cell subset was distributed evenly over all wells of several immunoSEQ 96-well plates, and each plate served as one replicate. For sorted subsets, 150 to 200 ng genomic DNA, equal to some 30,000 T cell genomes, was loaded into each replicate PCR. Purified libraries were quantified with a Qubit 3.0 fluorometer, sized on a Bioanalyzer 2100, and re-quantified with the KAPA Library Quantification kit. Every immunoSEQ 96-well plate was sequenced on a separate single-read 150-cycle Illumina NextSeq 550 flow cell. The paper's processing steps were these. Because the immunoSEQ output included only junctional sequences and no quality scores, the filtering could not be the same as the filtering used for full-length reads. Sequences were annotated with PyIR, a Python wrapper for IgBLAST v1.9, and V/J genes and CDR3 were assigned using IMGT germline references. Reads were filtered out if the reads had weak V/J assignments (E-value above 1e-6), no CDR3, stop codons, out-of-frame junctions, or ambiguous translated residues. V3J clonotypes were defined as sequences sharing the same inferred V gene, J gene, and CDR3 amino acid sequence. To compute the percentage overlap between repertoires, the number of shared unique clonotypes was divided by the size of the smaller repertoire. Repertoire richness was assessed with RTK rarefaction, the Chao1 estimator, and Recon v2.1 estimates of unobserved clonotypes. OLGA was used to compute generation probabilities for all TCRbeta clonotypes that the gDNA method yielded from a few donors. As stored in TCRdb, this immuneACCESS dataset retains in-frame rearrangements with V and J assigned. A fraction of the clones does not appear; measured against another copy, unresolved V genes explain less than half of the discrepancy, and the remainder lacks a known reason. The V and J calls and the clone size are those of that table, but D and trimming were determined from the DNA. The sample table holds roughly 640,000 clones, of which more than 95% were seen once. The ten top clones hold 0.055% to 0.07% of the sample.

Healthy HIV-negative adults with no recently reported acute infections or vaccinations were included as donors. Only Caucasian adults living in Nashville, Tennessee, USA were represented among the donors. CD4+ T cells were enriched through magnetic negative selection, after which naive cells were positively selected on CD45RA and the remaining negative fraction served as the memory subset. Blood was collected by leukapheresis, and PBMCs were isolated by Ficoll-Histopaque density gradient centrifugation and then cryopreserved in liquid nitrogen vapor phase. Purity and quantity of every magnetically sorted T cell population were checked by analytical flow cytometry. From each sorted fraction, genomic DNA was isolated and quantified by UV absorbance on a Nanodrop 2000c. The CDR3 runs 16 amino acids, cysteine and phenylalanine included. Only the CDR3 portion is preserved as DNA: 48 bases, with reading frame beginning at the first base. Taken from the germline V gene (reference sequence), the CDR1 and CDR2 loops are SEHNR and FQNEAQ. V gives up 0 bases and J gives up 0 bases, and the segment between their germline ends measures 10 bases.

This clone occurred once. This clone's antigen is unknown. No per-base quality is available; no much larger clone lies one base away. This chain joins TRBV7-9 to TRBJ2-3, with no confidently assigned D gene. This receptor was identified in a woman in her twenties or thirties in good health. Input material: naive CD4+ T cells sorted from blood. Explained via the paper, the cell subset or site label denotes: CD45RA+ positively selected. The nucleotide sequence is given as TGTGCCAGCAGCTTAGCGATCAGGACGAGCACAGATACGCAGTATTTT. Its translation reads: CASSLAIRTSTDTQYF.